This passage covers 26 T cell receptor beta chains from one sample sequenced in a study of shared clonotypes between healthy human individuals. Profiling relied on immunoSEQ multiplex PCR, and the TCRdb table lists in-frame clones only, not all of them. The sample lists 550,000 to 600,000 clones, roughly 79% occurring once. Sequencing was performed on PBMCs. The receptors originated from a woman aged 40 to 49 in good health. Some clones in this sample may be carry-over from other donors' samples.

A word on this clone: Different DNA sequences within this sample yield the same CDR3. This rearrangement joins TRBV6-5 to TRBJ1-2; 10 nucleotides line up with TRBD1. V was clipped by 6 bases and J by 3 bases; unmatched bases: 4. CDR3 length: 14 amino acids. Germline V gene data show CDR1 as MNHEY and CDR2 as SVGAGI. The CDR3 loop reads CASSRDRGYYGYTF. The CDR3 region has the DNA TGTGCCAGCAGCAGGGACAGGGGATACTATGGCTACACCTTC.

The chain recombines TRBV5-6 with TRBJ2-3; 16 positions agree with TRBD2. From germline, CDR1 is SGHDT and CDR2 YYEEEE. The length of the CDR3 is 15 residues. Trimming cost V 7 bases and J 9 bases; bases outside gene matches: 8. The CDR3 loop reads CASGPGLAGGITQYF. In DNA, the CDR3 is TGTGCCAGCGGCCCGGGACTAGCGGGAGGGATCACGCAGTATTTT.

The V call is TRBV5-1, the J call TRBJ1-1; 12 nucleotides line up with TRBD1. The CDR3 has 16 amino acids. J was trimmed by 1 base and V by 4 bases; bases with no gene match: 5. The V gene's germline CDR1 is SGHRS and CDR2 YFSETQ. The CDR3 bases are TGCGCCAGCAGCCAGGGACAGGGGGCGCGGAACACTGAAGCTTTCTTT. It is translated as CASSQGQGARNTEAFF.

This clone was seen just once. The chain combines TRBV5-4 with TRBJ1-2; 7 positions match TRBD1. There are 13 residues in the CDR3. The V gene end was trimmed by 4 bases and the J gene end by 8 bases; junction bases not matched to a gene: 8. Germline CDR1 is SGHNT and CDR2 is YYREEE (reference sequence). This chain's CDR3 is CASSPTDRRGYTF. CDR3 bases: TGTGCCAGCAGCCCTACGGACAGGCGAGGCTACACCTTC.

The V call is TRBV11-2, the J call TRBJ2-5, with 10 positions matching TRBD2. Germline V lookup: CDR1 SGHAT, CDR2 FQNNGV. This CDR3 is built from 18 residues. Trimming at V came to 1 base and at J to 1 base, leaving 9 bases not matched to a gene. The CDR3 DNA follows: TGTGCCAGCAGCTTAGGAGGGCTAGCGGGAGCGGTCCAAGAGACCCAGTACTTC. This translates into CASSLGGLAGAVQETQYF.

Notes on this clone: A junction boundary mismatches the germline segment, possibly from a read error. The CDR3 reads CDSSPPAQGNTEAFF. The CDR3 region has the DNA TGTGACAGTAGTCCTCCCGCTCAGGGAAACACTGAAGCTTTCTTT. V and J are TRBV19 and TRBJ1-1; D perhaps matches TRBD1 (5 bases). The CDR3 loop spans 15 amino acids. Looked up from germline, CDR1 is LNHDA and CDR2 is SQIVND (reference sequence).

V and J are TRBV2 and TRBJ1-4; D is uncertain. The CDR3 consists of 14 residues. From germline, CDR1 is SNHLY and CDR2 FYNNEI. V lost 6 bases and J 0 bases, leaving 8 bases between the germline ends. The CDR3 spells CASRGRTTNEKLFF. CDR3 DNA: TGTGCCAGCAGGGGGAGGACAACTAATGAAAAACTGTTTTTT.

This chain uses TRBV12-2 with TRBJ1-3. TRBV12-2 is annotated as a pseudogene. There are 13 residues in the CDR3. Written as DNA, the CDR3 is TGTGCAAGTCGCTTAGCGCTCGGAAACACCATATATTTT. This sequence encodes CASRLALGNTIYF.

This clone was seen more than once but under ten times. The DNA of the CDR3 is TGTGCCAGCAGCCTCGTGCTAGCGGGAGGGCCCAGCACAGATACGCAGTATTTT. It is translated as CASSLVLAGGPSTDTQYF. V is TRBV7-9 and J is TRBJ2-3; 12 positions agree with TRBD2. The CDR3 spans 18 residues. The V and J ends lost 5 bases and 0 bases, in that order; junction bases with no gene match: 9. Germline V gene lookup returns CDR1 SEHNR and CDR2 FQNEAQ (reference sequence).

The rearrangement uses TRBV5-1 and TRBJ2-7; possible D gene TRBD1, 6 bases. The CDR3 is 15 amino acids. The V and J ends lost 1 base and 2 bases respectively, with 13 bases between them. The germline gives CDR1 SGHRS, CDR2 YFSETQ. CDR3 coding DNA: TGCGCCAGCAGCTTGATAACACAGGGCGCCTACGAGCAGTACTTC. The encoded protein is CASSLITQGAYEQYF. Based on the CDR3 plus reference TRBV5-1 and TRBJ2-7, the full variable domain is KAGVTQTPRYLIKTRGQQVTLSCSPISGHRSVSWYQQTPGQGLQFLFEYFSETQRNKGNFPGRFSGRQFSNSRSEMNVSTLELGDSALYLCASSLITQGAYEQYFGPGTRLTVT.

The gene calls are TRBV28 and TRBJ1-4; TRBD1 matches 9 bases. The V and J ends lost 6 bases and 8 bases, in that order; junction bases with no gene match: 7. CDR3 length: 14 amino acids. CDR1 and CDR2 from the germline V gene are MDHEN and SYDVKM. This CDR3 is CASSLDRGDEKLFF. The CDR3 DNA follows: TGTGCCAGCAGCCTGGACAGGGGAGACGAAAAACTGTTTTTT.

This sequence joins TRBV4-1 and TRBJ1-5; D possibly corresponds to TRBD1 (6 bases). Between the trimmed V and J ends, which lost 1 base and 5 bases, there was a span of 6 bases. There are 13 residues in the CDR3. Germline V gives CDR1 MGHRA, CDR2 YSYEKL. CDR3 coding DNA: TGCGCCAGCAGCCAAGCAGGGGATCAGCCCCAGCATTTT. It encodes CASSQAGDQPQHF.

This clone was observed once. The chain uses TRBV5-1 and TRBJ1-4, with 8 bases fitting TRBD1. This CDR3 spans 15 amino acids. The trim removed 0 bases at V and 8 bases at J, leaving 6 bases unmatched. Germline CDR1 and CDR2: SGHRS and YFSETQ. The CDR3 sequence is CASSLGTGREEKLFF. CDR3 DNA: TGCGCCAGCAGCTTGGGGACAGGGCGTGAGGAAAAACTGTTTTTT.

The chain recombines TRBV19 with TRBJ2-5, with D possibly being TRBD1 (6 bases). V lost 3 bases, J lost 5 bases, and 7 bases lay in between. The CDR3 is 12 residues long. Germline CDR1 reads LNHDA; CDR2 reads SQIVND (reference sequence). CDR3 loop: CASSITGETQYF. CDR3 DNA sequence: TGTGCCAGTAGTATTACAGGGGAGACCCAGTACTTC.

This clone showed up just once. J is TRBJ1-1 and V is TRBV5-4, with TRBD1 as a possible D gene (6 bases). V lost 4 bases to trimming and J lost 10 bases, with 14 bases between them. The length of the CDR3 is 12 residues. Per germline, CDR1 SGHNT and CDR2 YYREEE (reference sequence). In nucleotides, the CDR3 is TGTGCCAGCAGCGGGGGGGGGCAGAGAGCTTTCTTT. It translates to CASSGGGQRAFF. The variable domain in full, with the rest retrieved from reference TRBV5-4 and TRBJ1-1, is ETGVTQSPTHLIKTRGQQVTLRCSSQSGHNTVSWYQQALGQGPQFIFQYYREEENGRGNFPPRFSGLQFPNYSSELNVNALELDDSALYLCASSGGGQRAFFGQGTRLTVV.

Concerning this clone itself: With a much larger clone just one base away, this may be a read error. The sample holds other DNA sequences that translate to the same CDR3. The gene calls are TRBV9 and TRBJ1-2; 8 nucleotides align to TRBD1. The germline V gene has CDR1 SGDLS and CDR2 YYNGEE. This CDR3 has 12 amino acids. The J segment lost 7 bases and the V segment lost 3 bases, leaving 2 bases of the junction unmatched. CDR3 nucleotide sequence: TGTGCCAGCAGCGCGACAGGGGTTGGCTACACCTTC. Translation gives CASSATGVGYTF.

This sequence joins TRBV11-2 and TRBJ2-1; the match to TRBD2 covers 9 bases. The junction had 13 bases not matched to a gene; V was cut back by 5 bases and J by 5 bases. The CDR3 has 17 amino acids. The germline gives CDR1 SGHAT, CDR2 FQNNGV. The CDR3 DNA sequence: TGTGCCAGCAGCCGGTGGGGAACGACTAGCGGTAACAATGAGCAGTTCTTC. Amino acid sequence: CASSRWGTTSGNNEQFF.

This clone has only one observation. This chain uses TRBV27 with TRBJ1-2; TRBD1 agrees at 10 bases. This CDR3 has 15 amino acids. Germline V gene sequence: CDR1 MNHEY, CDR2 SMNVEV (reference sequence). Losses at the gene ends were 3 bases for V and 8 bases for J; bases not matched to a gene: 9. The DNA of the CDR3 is TGTGCCAGCAGTTTCTCGACAGGGGGCGCGGTGGGCTACACCTTC. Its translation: CASSFSTGGAVGYTF.

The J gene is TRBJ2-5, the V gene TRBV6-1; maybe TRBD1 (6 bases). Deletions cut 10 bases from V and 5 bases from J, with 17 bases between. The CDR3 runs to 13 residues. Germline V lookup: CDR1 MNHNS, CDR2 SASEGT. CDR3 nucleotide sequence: TGTGCCATCAGCACAGGTCAGGGGGAGACCCAGTACTTC. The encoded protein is CAISTGQGETQYF.

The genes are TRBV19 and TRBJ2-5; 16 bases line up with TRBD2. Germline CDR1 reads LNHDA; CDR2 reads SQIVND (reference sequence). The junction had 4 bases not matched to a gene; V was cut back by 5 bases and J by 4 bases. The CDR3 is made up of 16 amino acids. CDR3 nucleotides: TGTGCCAGTAGTCTCGGGACTAGCGGGAGGGGAGAGACCCAGTACTTC. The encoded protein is CASSLGTSGRGETQYF.

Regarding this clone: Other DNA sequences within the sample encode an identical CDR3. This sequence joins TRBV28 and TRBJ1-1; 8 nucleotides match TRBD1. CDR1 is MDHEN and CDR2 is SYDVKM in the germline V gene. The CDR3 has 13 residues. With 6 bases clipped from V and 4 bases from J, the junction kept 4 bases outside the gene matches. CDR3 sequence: CASSQQGGTEAFF. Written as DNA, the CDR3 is TGTGCCAGCAGCCAACAGGGGGGCACTGAAGCTTTCTTT.

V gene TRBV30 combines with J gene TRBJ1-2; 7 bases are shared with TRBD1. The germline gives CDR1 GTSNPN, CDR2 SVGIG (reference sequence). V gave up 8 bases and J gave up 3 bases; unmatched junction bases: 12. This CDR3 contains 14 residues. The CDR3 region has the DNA TGTGCCCAACAGGGGTCAGGGCTAGACTATGGCTACACCTTC. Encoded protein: CAQQGSGLDYGYTF.

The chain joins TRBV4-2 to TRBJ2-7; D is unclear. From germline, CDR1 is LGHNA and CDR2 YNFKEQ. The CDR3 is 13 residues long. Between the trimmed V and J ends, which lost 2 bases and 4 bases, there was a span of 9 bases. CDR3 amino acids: CASSQNLGYEQYF. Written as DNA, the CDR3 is TGTGCCAGCAGCCAAAATCTAGGATACGAGCAGTACTTC.

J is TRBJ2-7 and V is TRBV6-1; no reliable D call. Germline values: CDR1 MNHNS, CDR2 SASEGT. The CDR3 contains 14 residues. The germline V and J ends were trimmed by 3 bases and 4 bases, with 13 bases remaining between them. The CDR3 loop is CASSEGPVGYEQYF. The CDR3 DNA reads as TGTGCCAGCAGTGAGGGCCCAGTGGGATACGAGCAGTACTTC.

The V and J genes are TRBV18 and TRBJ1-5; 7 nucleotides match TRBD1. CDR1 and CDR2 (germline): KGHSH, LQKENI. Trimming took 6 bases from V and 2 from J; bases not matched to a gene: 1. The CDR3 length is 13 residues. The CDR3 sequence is CASSQGGNQPQHF. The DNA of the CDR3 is TGTGCCAGCTCTCAGGGGGGCAATCAGCCCCAGCATTTT.

In nucleotides, the CDR3 is TGTGCCAGCAGCTTGGAGGGCAGGAGAAACACTGAAGCTTTCTTT. Translated, it gives CASSLEGRRNTEAFF. The V gene is TRBV5-4, the J gene TRBJ1-1; D unresolved. The V end lost 0 bases, the J end lost 2 bases, and 11 bases lay between the germline ends. CDR3 size: 15 residues. Germline values: CDR1 SGHNT, CDR2 YYREEE (reference sequence).